This is a list of T cell receptor beta chains from one sample in a study of blood T cell repertoires in COVID-19. TCRdb's table, derived via immunoSEQ multiplex PCR, lists solely in-frame clones and lacks some. The data hold 100,000 to 150,000 clones, with approximately 74% observed a single time. Material: peripheral blood. The receptors originated from a woman aged 70-85 years with acute or convalescent COVID-19. Both conserved end residues are part of each CDR3. The D gene is left open where the match is weak. Only some rows state a clone size, as once, few, many or a class for expanded clones.

v_gene	abundance	d_gene	j_gene	CDR3aa	CDR3nt
TRBV29-1	.	TRBD1	TRBJ2-7	CSVVTGASYEQYF	TGCAGCGTTGTTACAGGGGCCTCCTACGAGCAGTACTTC
TRBV6-5	.	.	TRBJ2-7	CASRRLNPYEQYF	TGTGCCAGCAGGCGCCTCAATCCCTACGAGCAGTACTTC
TRBV29-1	.	.	TRBJ2-3	CSVEPLENTQYF	TGCAGCGTTGAACCCTTAGAAAATACGCAGTATTTT
TRBV27	.	TRBD1	TRBJ1-1	CASSTWTGGSRNTEAFF	TGTGCCAGCAGTACTTGGACAGGGGGCTCGCGGAACACTGAAGCTTTCTTT
TRBV7-2	.	.	TRBJ1-1	CASSPGLSTEAFF	TGTGCCAGCAGCCCCGGGTTGAGCACTGAAGCTTTCTTT
TRBV6-5	.	.	TRBJ1-4	CASSPGSHGGEKLFF	TGTGCCAGCAGTCCTGGCTCTCACGGCGGTGAAAAACTGTTTTTT
TRBV10-3	few	.	TRBJ2-3	CAISDVTYSTDTQYF	TGTGCCATCAGTGATGTGACTTACAGCACAGATACGCAGTATTTT
TRBV10-3	.	TRBD1	TRBJ2-2	CAIRGTGNTGELFF	TGTGCCATCAGGGGGACAGGAAACACCGGGGAGCTGTTTTTT
TRBV7-9	once	.	TRBJ2-3	CASSLAGGPSDTQYF	TGTGCCAGCAGCTTAGCGGGGGGGCCTTCAGATACGCAGTATTTT
TRBV18	.	.	TRBJ1-2	CASSRYTGSYGYTF	TGTGCCAGCTCACGCTACACCGGGAGCTATGGCTACACCTTC
TRBV2	few	.	TRBJ1-1	CASSEGHYTEAFF	TGTGCCAGCAGTGAAGGACACTACACTGAAGCTTTCTTT
TRBV6-2/TRBV6-3	.	.	TRBJ2-1	CASSPLVSSSSYNEQFF	TGTGCCAGCAGTCCCCTTGTCTCTAGCAGCTCCTACAATGAGCAGTTCTTC
TRBV5-1	.	.	TRBJ2-7	CASSLVNPMYEQYF	TGCGCCAGCAGCTTGGTAAACCCTATGTACGAGCAGTACTTC
TRBV5-4	.	TRBD1	TRBJ2-4	CASSLGQGQNIQYF	TGTGCCAGCAGCTTGGGACAGGGCCAAAACATTCAGTACTTC
TRBV7-2	.	.	TRBJ2-3	CASSSYTTGLDTQYF	TGTGCCAGCAGCTCGTATACCACAGGGTTGGATACGCAGTATTTT
TRBV7-8	few	TRBD2	TRBJ2-3	CASSLVPRGGAVDTQYF	TGTGCCAGCAGCTTAGTCCCGAGGGGAGGGGCGGTAGATACGCAGTATTTT
TRBV11-3	.	.	TRBJ2-3	CASSWRERDTQYF	TGTGCCAGCAGCTGGCGGGAAAGAGATACGCAGTATTTT
TRBV6-5	many	TRBD1	TRBJ2-7	CASTGQNYEQYF	TGTGCCAGCACGGGACAGAACTACGAGCAGTACTTC
TRBV20-1	many	.	TRBJ2-7	CSASSSYEQYF	TGCAGTGCTAGTTCATCCTACGAGCAGTACTTC
TRBV5-1	.	TRBD2	TRBJ2-5	CASSLGPSGTETQYF	TGCGCCAGCAGCTTGGGCCCTAGCGGGACTGAGACCCAGTACTTC
TRBV19	.	TRBD1	TRBJ1-2	CASIRTGGDGYTF	TGTGCCAGTATCCGGACAGGGGGCGATGGCTACACCTTC
TRBV15	.	TRBD2	TRBJ2-3	CATRAASGSTDTQYF	TGTGCCACCAGGGCTGCTAGCGGAAGCACAGATACGCAGTATTTT
TRBV28	once	TRBD1	TRBJ1-2	CASSSPGQGLYGYTF	TGTGCCAGCAGTTCACCGGGACAGGGCCTCTATGGCTACACCTTC
TRBV5-1	.	TRBD1	TRBJ1-4	CASSLDQGAGEKLFF	TGCGCCAGCAGCTTGGACCAGGGGGCCGGTGAAAAACTGTTTTTT
TRBV20-1	.	TRBD2	TRBJ2-1	CSASPIAGGSYNEQFF	TGCAGTGCTAGTCCTATAGCGGGGGGGTCCTACAATGAGCAGTTCTTC
TRBV18	.	.	TRBJ1-3	CASSPPRVLGTISGNTIYF	TGTGCCAGCTCACCACCGCGGGTTCTCGGCACGATCTCTGGAAACACCATATATTTT